This T cell receptor (beta chain) was sequenced during a study of blood T cell repertoires in COVID-19. As for the study in general: T cells, B-cell-depleted T cells, or PBMCs provided the cDNA or gDNA that served as material.

V lost 3 bases, J lost 0 bases, and 2 bases stayed unmatched. CDR3 length equals 14 residues. Per the germline V gene, CDR1 is SGHTA and CDR2 is FQGTGA. Recruits, aged 18 to 89 years, lived in under 25 US areas. Original processing notes: How many nucleated cells were present was estimated from reference gene primer amplification. Libraries were prepared by immunoSEQ multiplex PCR; TCRdb keeps only in-frame clonotypes and omits some of them. V and J calls and clone size come straight from that table; D and trimming were deduced from the DNA. The profile shows around 300,000 clones, around 90% of them singletons.

The chain is built from TRBV7-3 and TRBJ2-7; 7 positions agree with TRBD2. This clonotype was sampled from a woman aged 40 to 50 who had recovered from COVID-19. The specimen sequenced was PBMCs or T cells enriched from blood (not recorded which). Here the CDR3 DNA reads TGTGCCAGCAGCTTTAGACTAGCCTCCTACGAGCAGTACTTC. It codes for CASSFRLASYEQYF.